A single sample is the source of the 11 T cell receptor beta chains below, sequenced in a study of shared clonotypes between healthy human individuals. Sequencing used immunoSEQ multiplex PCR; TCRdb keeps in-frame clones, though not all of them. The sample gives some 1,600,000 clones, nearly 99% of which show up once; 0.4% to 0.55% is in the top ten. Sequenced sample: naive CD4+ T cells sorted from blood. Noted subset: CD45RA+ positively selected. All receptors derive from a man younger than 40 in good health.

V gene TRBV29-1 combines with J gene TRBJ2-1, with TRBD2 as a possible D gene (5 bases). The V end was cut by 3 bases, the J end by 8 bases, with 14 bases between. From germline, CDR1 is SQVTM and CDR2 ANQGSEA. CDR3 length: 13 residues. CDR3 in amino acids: CSVDRGAGDEQFF. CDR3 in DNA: TGCAGCGTTGACCGGGGAGCCGGTGATGAGCAGTTCTTC.

This CDR3 is CASSLAPLDSNQPQHF. For the CDR3, the DNA is TGTGCCAGCAGCTTGGCGCCTTTGGATAGCAATCAGCCCCAGCATTTT. The rearrangement links TRBV5-5 to TRBJ1-5, with no clear D. CDR3 length: 16 amino acids. Germline lookup yields CDR1 SGHKS and CDR2 YYEKEE (reference sequence). Trimming shortened V by 0 bases and J by 0 bases, and 10 bases separated the two germline ends. The full variable domain, its missing parts supplied by reference TRBV5-5 and TRBJ1-5, is DAGVTQSPTHLIKTRGQQVTLRCSPISGHKSVSWYQQVLGQGPQFIFQYYEKEERGRGNFPDRFSARQFPNYSSELNVNALLLGDSALYLCASSLAPLDSNQPQHFGDGTRLSIL.

The CDR3 coding sequence is TGTGCCACCGGAGACAGGGATACAGATACGCAGTATTTT. Encoded protein: CATGDRDTDTQYF. This rearrangement joins TRBV15 to TRBJ2-3, with 7 bases aligning to TRBD1. J lost 3 bases, V lost 8 bases, and 5 bases had no gene match. The CDR3 spans 13 residues. In germline, CDR1 is LNHNV, CDR2 YYDKDF (reference sequence).

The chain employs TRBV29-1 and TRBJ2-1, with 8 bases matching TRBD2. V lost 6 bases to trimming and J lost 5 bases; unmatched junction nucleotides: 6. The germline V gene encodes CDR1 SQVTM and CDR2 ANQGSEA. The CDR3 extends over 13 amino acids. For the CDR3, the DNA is TGCAGCGTGCAGCGGGAGTCCCACAATGAGCAGTTCTTC. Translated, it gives CSVQRESHNEQFF.

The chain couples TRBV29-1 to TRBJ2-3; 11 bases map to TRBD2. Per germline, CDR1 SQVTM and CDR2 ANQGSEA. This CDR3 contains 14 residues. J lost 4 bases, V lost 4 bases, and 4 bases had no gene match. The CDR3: CSVARTSGSDTQYF. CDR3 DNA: TGCAGCGTTGCGAGGACTAGCGGGTCAGATACGCAGTATTTT.

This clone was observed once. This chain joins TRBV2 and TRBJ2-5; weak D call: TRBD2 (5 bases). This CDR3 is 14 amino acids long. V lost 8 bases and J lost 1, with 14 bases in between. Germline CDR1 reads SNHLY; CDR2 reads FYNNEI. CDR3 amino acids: CASSPNGLQETQYF. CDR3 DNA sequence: TGTGCCAGCTCACCGAACGGACTCCAAGAGACCCAGTACTTC.

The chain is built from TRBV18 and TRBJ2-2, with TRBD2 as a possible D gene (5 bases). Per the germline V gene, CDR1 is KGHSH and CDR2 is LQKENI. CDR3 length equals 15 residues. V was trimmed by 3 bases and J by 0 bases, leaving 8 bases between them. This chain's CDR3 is CASSPLASNTGELFF. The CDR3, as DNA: TGTGCCAGCTCACCGCTAGCTTCGAACACCGGGGAGCTGTTTTTT.

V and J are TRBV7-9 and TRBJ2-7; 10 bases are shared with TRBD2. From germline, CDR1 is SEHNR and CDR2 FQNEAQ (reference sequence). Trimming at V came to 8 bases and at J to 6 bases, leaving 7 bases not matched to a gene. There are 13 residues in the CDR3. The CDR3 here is CASEGTSASEQYF. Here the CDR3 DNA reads TGTGCCAGCGAGGGGACTAGCGCGAGCGAGCAGTACTTC.

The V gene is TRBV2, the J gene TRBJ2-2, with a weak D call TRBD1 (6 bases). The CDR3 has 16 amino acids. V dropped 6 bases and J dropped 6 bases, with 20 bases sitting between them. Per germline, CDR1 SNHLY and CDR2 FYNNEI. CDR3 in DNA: TGTGCCAGCAGGAGGGACGGGACACGCATGGCCGGGGAGCTGTTTTTT. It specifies CASRRDGTRMAGELFF. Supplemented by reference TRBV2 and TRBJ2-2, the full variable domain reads EPEVTQTPSHQVTQMGQEVILRCVPISNHLYFYWYRQILGQKVEFLVSFYNNEISEKSEIFDDQFSVERPDGSNFTLKIRSTKLEDSAMYFCASRRDGTRMAGELFFGEGSRLTVL.

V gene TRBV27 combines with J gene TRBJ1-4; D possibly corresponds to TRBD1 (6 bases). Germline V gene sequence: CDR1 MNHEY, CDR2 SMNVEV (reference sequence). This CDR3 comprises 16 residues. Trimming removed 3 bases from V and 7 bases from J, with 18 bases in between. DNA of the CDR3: TGTGCCAGCAGTTTGGCCCGGGACATCGCCCTTGAAAAACTGTTTTTT. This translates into CASSLARDIALEKLFF.

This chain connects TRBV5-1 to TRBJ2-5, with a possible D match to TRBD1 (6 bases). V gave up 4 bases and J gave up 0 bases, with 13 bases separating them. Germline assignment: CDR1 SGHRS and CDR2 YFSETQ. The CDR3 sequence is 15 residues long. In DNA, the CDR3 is TGCGCCAGCAGCCCCGGACAGACCTACCAAGAGACCCAGTACTTC. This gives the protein CASSPGQTYQETQYF.